This TCR beta chain derives from a study of radiotherapy plus CTLA-4 blockade in lung cancer. Study information: Objective responses emerged in 15% to 20% of patients, and 25% to 40% attained disease control.

Findings and caveats of the study: Expansion in blood of tumor-derived TCR clones was seen after radiotherapy plus ipilimumab.

Produced via immunoSEQ multiplex PCR; TCRdb's table is partial and in-frame only. The sample lists roughly 120,000 clones, roughly four fifths seen once, with less than 4% in the top ten. Focal radiation plus CTLA-4 blockade with ipilimumab was given to patients with chemo-refractory metastatic non-small-cell lung cancer. CDR1 and CDR2 from the germline V gene are MNHNS and SASEGT. This CDR3 is built from 16 residues. The V end lost 2 bases, the J end lost 4 bases, and 18 bases lay between the germline ends. This clone came up a few times. Its antigen remains unidentified. V gene TRBV6-1 combines with J gene TRBJ2-7; tentatively, D is TRBD1 or TRBD2 (5 bases each). The sequencing here drew on peripheral blood, taken from a patient treated with radiotherapy plus ipilimumab. The TCR comes from a human donor with non-small cell lung cancer that progressed on radiotherapy plus ipilimumab. Some clones in this sample may be carry-over from other donors' samples. CDR3 region: CASSEIGWGRSYEQYF. CDR3 bases: TGTGCCAGCAGTGAAATCGGGTGGGGACGGTCTTACGAGCAGTACTTC.